The TCR beta chain under discussion was sequenced for a study of shared clonotypes between healthy human individuals. The CDR3 is 12 residues long. From germline, CDR1 is MNHEY and CDR2 SVGAGI. The V end lost 1 base, the J end lost 3 bases, and 3 bases lay between the germline ends. The repertoire was sequenced with immunoSEQ multiplex PCR; TCRdb's copy has only in-frame clones and lacks some. The sample consists of over a million clones, 65% to 80% of them appearing once. Only Caucasian adults living in Nashville, Tennessee made up the donor group. The study separated CD4+ cells into CD45RA+ naive and CD45RA-negative memory subsets. The study, taken as a whole, reports: Blood was the sole source, and tissue repertoires probably differ. Enrolling few donors narrowed the genetic and exposure-history diversity that was represented.

As concerns this clone: Its target is unknown. At the DNA level, this CDR3 is encoded by other sequences in the same sample as well.

The sequenced sample was memory CD4+ T cells sorted from blood. Specified subset: CD45RA-negative fraction. This receptor was taken from a man aged 18 to 35 in good health. The gene calls are TRBV6-5 and TRBJ1-1; D call uncertain. CDR3 loop: CASSYLDTEAFF. In DNA, the CDR3 is TGTGCCAGCAGTTACTTGGACACTGAAGCTTTCTTT.